This TCR beta chain was observed in a study of beta chain features in type 1 diabetes. Points from the study as a whole: VDJ junctions sequenced from type 1 diabetes patients showed fewer insertions and more deletions. Researchers report that Type 1 diabetes patients had moderately but significantly shorter TCRB CDR3s across all four CD4+ subsets. Compared with healthy donors, patients appeared to share more similar naive, central memory and regulatory TCRB repertoires.

The authors sorted CD4+ naive, central memory, regulatory and stem cell-like memory cells via CD45RO/CCR7/CD25/CD127/CD95/CD27. Sort purity for all populations was recorded as exceeding 98%. This clone has a handful of counts. The antigen remains undetermined. Trimming cost V 2 bases and J 4 bases; bases outside gene matches: 5. The CDR3 consists of 14 residues. Germline V gives CDR1 SGHNT, CDR2 YYREEE (reference sequence). Every bit of the isolated RNA underwent reverse transcription, so sequencing read expressed TCRB transcripts. The protocol was immunoSEQ multiplex PCR, while the TCRdb copy is restricted to in-frame clones and leaves out a portion. This sample has 200,000 to 300,000 clones, with about 20% found just once.

The clonotype originates from a woman aged 40 to 50 with type 1 diabetes. The rearrangement links TRBV5-4 to TRBJ1-1; TRBD1 matches at 7 bases. The sequenced sample was naive CD4+ T cells from blood. The CDR3 is CASSLQGWSTEAFF. The DNA for the CDR3 is TGTGCCAGCAGCTTACAGGGGTGGAGCACTGAAGCTTTCTTT.